The 28 T cell receptor gamma chains given below trace back to one sample, sequenced in a study of gamma delta lymphoproliferative disorders and STAT genes. TCRdb reanalyzed the multiplex PCR reads using CATT. Here the sample spans 4,000 to 5,000 gamma-chain clones, more than 6% being singletons. Sequencing used genomic DNA taken from PBMCs of patients and controls. Sequenced material: blood. All receptors come from a human donor in good health.

This clone was seen repeatedly, ten times or more. Here the CDR3 reads CATWDRREEYYKKLF. CDR3 DNA: TGTGCCACCTGGGACAGGCGTGAAGAATATTATAAGAAACTCTTT. The J gene is TRGJ1 or TRGJ2, the V gene TRGV3. The J gene, absent from TCRdb, was called here by matching the DNA to germline. This CDR3 has 15 residues. Germline V lookup: CDR1 VTNTFY, CDR2 YDVSTARD (reference sequence). The V and J ends lost 0 bases and 4 bases, in that order; junction bases with no gene match: 9.

This clone is medium-sized in the sample. The identical CDR3 is also encoded by other nucleotide sequences in the sample. The chain combines TRGV2 with TRGJ1 or TRGJ2. The J gene comes from matching the DNA to germline here; TCRdb lacks it. V dropped 0 bases and J dropped 7; count of bases not matched to a gene: 6. In germline, CDR1 is EGSNGY, CDR2 YDSYNSKV. The CDR3 length is 13 residues. The CDR3 DNA reads TGTGCCACCTGGGACGGGCCAAGGTATAAGAAACTCTTT. This codes for CATWDGPRYKKLF.

This clone was recorded many times. The V call is TRGV2, the J call TRGJ1 or TRGJ2. The J gene is not listed in TCRdb, so it was assigned here from a DNA match to germline. CDR3 length: 12 residues. V was pared by 4 bases and J by 9 bases, with 9 bases of the junction left unmatched. Germline V gene sequence: CDR1 EGSNGY, CDR2 YDSYNSKV. The DNA for the CDR3 is TGTGCCACCTGGGATCGCCAGGGTAAGAAACTCTTT. As protein: CATWDRQGKKLF.

By sample share, this clone is medium-sized. This chain links TRGV4 with TRGJ1 or TRGJ2. TCRdb is silent on the J gene; assignment here came from matching the DNA to germline. Germline CDR1 and CDR2: EGSTGY and YDSYTSSV. The CDR3 is made up of 13 amino acids. Losses at the gene ends were 9 bases for V and 7 bases for J; bases not matched to a gene: 15. Here the CDR3 reads CATQDRAEYKKLF. In DNA, the CDR3 is TGTGCCACCCAGGATCGAGCCGAGTATAAGAAACTCTTT.

In its sample, this clone is medium-sized (0.01 to 0.1%). The chain carries TRGV8 and TRGJ1 or TRGJ2. Germline matching of the DNA provided the J gene here, since TCRdb leaves it blank. CDR3 length: 13 residues. Germline CDR1 reads VENAVY; CDR2 reads YDSYNSRV. V was clipped by 1 base and J by 3 bases; unmatched bases: 3. CDR3 coding DNA: TGTGCCACCTGGGATAGTTTTTATTATAAGAAACTCTTT. Protein: CATWDSFYYKKLF.

This clone counts as medium-sized (0.01 to 0.1%). The rearrangement uses TRGV2 and TRGJ1 or TRGJ2. The J gene, left out of TCRdb, was set here by checking the DNA against germline. CDR1 and CDR2 from the germline V gene are EGSNGY and YDSYNSKV. V lost 0 bases, J lost 10 bases, and 6 bases stayed unmatched. The CDR3 loop spans 12 amino acids. DNA for the CDR3: TGTGCCACCTGGGACGGGCGGGAGAAGAAACTCTTT. Amino acids: CATWDGREKKLF.

This clone rates as medium-sized (0.01 to 0.1%). For the CDR3, the DNA is TGTGCCACCTGGGACGGGCCGGTGGTTTATTATAAGAAACTCTTT. Its protein is CATWDGPVVYYKKLF. V usage is TRGV2 and J usage is TRGJ1 or TRGJ2. No J gene was available from TCRdb, and it was assigned here by a germline match of the DNA. Looked up from germline, CDR1 is EGSNGY and CDR2 is YDSYNSKV. The CDR3 length is 15 residues. V dropped 0 bases and J dropped 3; count of bases not matched to a gene: 8.

This clone was counted only a few times. A single base separates this from a much larger clone, so it may be a read error. Within the sample, other DNA sequences also encode this same CDR3. V is TRGV8 and J is TRGJP1. TCRdb leaves out the J gene; it was filled in here by matching the DNA to germline. Unmatched junction bases numbered 5, after V lost 5 bases and J lost 5 bases. There are 13 residues in the CDR3. Germline V gene sequence: CDR1 VENAVY, CDR2 YDSYNSRV. CDR3 residues: CATWVLTGWFKIF. CDR3 sequence (DNA): TGTGCCACCTGGGTTCTTACTGGTTGGTTCAAGATATTT.

This clone is labeled as medium-sized (0.01 to 0.1%). The chain carries TRGV10 and TRGJ1 or TRGJ2. Because TCRdb records no J gene, it was assigned here through a match of the DNA to germline. TRGV10 is flagged as an ORF with uncertain function. The trim removed 8 bases at V and 6 bases at J, leaving 11 bases unmatched. This CDR3 spans 13 amino acids. CDR3: CAAWDKKIYKKLF. The CDR3 DNA follows: TGTGCTGCGTGGGATAAGAAAATTTATAAGAAACTCTTT.

This clone is deemed medium-sized (0.01 to 0.1%). The identical CDR3 is also encoded by other nucleotide sequences in the sample. The chain uses TRGV9 and TRGJ1 or TRGJ2. TCRdb lists no J gene, so it was determined here by aligning the DNA to germline. Trimming cost V 2 bases and J 2 bases; bases outside gene matches: 3. Germline V gene sequence: CDR1 GITISATS, CDR2 ISYDGTV (reference sequence). This CDR3 comprises 13 residues. The CDR3 protein is CALWEAYYYKKLF. CDR3 DNA: TGTGCCTTGTGGGAGGCGTATTATTATAAGAAACTCTTT.

This clone was picked up a small number of times. This rearrangement joins TRGV11 to TRGJ1 or TRGJ2. Assignment of the J gene here rests on matching the DNA to germline, because TCRdb gives none. TRGV11 is classed as an ORF, of uncertain function. After removal of 6 bases from V and 7 bases from J, the junction contained 6 bases not matched to a gene. The CDR3 extends over 12 amino acids. The CDR3 here is CACWIVEYKKLF. In DNA, the CDR3 is TGTGCCTGCTGGATTGTGGAATATAAGAAACTCTTT.

In this sample, this clone is medium-sized. V usage is TRGV8 and J usage is TRGJ1 or TRGJ2. Since TCRdb gives no J gene, matching the DNA to germline was used here to assign it. This CDR3 is built from 12 residues. Germline assignment: CDR1 VENAVY and CDR2 YDSYNSRV. Unmatched junction bases numbered 2, after V lost 0 bases and J lost 6 bases. CDR3 in amino acids: CATWDRRYKKLF. For the CDR3, the DNA is TGTGCCACCTGGGATAGGCGTTATAAGAAACTCTTT.

This clone is classed as medium-sized. Other DNA sequences in the same sample also yield this CDR3. The chain has TRGV3 and TRGJ1 or TRGJ2. TCRdb carries no J gene annotation; the J gene was assigned here by matching the DNA with germline. V gave up 0 bases and J gave up 7 bases; unmatched junction bases: 6. The germline V gene has CDR1 VTNTFY and CDR2 YDVSTARD (reference sequence). There are 13 residues in the CDR3. The CDR3 bases are TGTGCCACCTGGGACAGGCCAAGGTATAAGAAACTCTTT. Encoded protein: CATWDRPRYKKLF.

The J gene was not called, though the V gene is TRGV11. TRGV11 carries the ORF label, with uncertain function. This CDR3 spans 10 amino acids. CDR3 sequence reads: CACWIRQKLF. The CDR3 coding sequence is TGTGCCTGCTGGATTAGGCAAAAACTCTTT.

Judged by abundance, this clone is medium-sized. This chain links TRGV10 with TRGJ1 or TRGJ2. No J segment appears in TCRdb, so it was assigned here by matching the sequence to germline. TRGV10 is classed as an ORF, of uncertain function. The CDR3 spans 9 residues. V lost 11 bases and J lost 12; bases outside the gene matches: 8. DNA of the CDR3: TGTGCTGCGAAGAGTAGGAAACTCTTT. Residues: CAAKSRKLF.

By frequency in the sample, this clone is medium-sized. The same CDR3 arises from other DNA sequences in this sample as well. This rearrangement joins TRGV4 to TRGJ1 or TRGJ2. TCRdb carries no J gene annotation; the J gene was assigned here by matching the DNA with germline. CDR3 length: 15 amino acids. Trimming took 0 bases from V and 0 from J; bases not matched to a gene: 5. The germline V gene encodes CDR1 EGSTGY and CDR2 YDSYTSSV. The CDR3 DNA sequence: TGTGCCACCTGGGATGGGCGATTGAATTATTATAAGAAACTCTTT. This sequence encodes CATWDGRLNYYKKLF.

This clone was observed at least ten times. V is TRGV9 and J is TRGJ1 or TRGJ2. Here the J gene was assigned by germline matching of the DNA, as TCRdb has none. The CDR3 has 10 residues. The J segment lost 12 bases and the V segment lost 1 base, leaving 3 bases of the junction unmatched. CDR1 is GITISATS, CDR2 ISYDGTV, per germline (reference sequence). CDR3 sequence reads: CALWEVAKLF. The CDR3 DNA reads TGTGCCTTGTGGGAGGTTGCGAAACTCTTT.

Judged by abundance, this clone is medium-sized. The genes are TRGV4 and TRGJ1 or TRGJ2. TCRdb lists no J gene, so it was determined here by aligning the DNA to germline. CDR3 size: 14 residues. Trimming took 0 bases from V and 7 from J; bases not matched to a gene: 9. The germline CDR1 and CDR2 sequences are EGSTGY and YDSYTSSV. The CDR3 nucleotides are TGTGCCACCTGGGATGGGCCGGGAGGGTATAAGAAACTCTTT. This translates into CATWDGPGGYKKLF.

By frequency in the sample, this clone is medium-sized (0.01 to 0.1%). The DNA is omitted, as the CDR3 cannot be located on it reliably, and the CDR3 follows TCRdb's listing. Here the V gene is TRGV11, but the J gene went uncalled. TRGV11 counts as an open reading frame of uncertain function. Termini included, the CDR3 measures 18 amino acids. This chain's CDR3 is CTTVPAGLGTNVGYKKLF.

Judged by abundance, this clone is medium-sized. This chain connects TRGV4 to TRGJ1 or TRGJ2. TCRdb does not report a J gene; here it was assigned by matching the DNA to germline references. V dropped 0 bases and J dropped 7; count of bases not matched to a gene: 6. The CDR3 sequence is 13 residues long. The germline V gene has CDR1 EGSTGY and CDR2 YDSYTSSV. The CDR3 coding sequence is TGTGCCACCTGGGATGGGTATAGGTATAAGAAACTCTTT. Translating gives CATWDGYRYKKLF.

This clone was recorded at least ten times. The chain employs TRGV3 and TRGJP1. Because TCRdb records no J gene, it was assigned here through a match of the DNA to germline. The length of the CDR3 is 15 residues. CDR1 and CDR2 from the germline V gene are VTNTFY and YDVSTARD (reference sequence). V was clipped by 3 bases and J by 0 bases; unmatched bases: 4. CDR3: CATWDPHTTGWFKIF. The DNA for the CDR3 is TGTGCCACCTGGGACCCTCATACCACTGGTTGGTTCAAGATATTT.

This clone came up many times. CDR3 in amino acids: CATWGRTGWFKIF. The CDR3 DNA sequence: TGTGCCACCTGGGGGCGCACTGGTTGGTTCAAGATATTT. V and J are TRGV8 and TRGJP1. TCRdb gives no J gene; it was assigned here by matching the DNA to germline. The CDR3 is 13 amino acids. CDR1 is VENAVY, CDR2 YDSYNSRV, per germline. The ends lost 5 bases at V and 4 bases at J; junction bases unmatched: 4.

Relative to its sample, this clone is medium-sized. V usage is TRGV2 and J usage is TRGJ1 or TRGJ2. The J gene is absent in TCRdb and was assigned here via DNA matching to germline. Germline values: CDR1 EGSNGY, CDR2 YDSYNSKV. The J segment lost 12 bases and the V segment lost 1 base, leaving 3 bases of the junction unmatched. The length of the CDR3 is 10 residues. The CDR3, as DNA: TGTGCCACCTGGGACGGCTCGAAACTCTTT. Translated: CATWDGSKLF.

This chain connects TRGV5 to TRGJ1 or TRGJ2. The J gene is absent in TCRdb and was assigned here via DNA matching to germline. J gave up 5 bases and V 0 bases, and 7 bases lay outside the gene matches. The germline V gene has CDR1 VINAFY and CDR2 YDVSNSKD. There are 14 residues in the CDR3. CDR3: CATWDRPGDYKKLF. As DNA, the CDR3 is TGTGCCACCTGGGACAGGCCTGGGGATTATAAGAAACTCTTT.

This clone is labeled medium-sized. This chain links TRGV5P with TRGJ1 or TRGJ2. TCRdb does not report a J gene; here it was assigned by matching the DNA to germline references. TRGV5P is assigned pseudogene status. This CDR3 has 13 residues. As DNA, the CDR3 is TGTGCCACCTGGGTGCTTTATTATTATAAGAAACTCTTT. It encodes CATWVLYYYKKLF.

This clone is categorized as medium-sized. The gene calls are TRGV2 and TRGJ1 or TRGJ2. Here the J gene was assigned by germline matching of the DNA, as TCRdb has none. Germline CDR1 EGSNGY, CDR2 YDSYNSKV. The CDR3 is 15 amino acids. The CDR3 nucleotides read TGTGCTGCATCTCGTTTACCCTCGAATTATTATAAGAAACTCTTT. Its translation: CAASRLPSNYYKKLF.

This clone was counted ten times or more. This chain joins TRGV10 and TRGJP1. TCRdb lists no J gene, so it was determined here by aligning the DNA to germline. TRGV10 is recorded as an ORF, its role being uncertain. The CDR3 contains 15 residues. V trimming: 8 bases; J trimming: 2 bases; junction bases outside the gene matches: 9. CDR3 loop: CAAWDYFTTGWFKIF. In DNA form, the CDR3 reads TGTGCTGCGTGGGATTATTTCACCACTGGTTGGTTCAAGATATTT.

This clone is classed as medium-sized. The chain carries TRGV8 and TRGJ1 or TRGJ2. Assignment of the J gene here rests on matching the DNA to germline, because TCRdb gives none. Germline V gene lookup returns CDR1 VENAVY and CDR2 YDSYNSRV. V was clipped by 0 bases and J by 10 bases; unmatched bases: 0. CDR3 length: 10 amino acids. CDR3 loop: CATWDRKKLF. The CDR3 bases are TGTGCCACCTGGGATAGGAAGAAACTCTTT.